Below, 19 T cell receptor beta chains from the same sample are listed, as sequenced in a study of T cell responses to AZD1222 COVID-19 vaccine. Sequencing was performed with immunoSEQ multiplex PCR; in TCRdb, only in-frame clones are kept and a portion is missing. Of about 110,000 clones listed, approximately 90% are singletons. This specimen consisted of peripheral blood, obtained on day 0 of AZD1222 vaccination. These receptor sequences come from an adult in good health.

The V call is TRBV14, the J call TRBJ1-6; possibly TRBD1 for D (6 bases). This CDR3 comprises 14 residues. V was trimmed by 1 base and J by 5 bases, leaving 6 bases between them. Germline V gene data show CDR1 as SGHDN and CDR2 as FVKESK. The chain's CDR3 is CASSQGTDNSPLHF. The DNA of the CDR3 is TGTGCCAGCAGCCAAGGGACAGATAATTCACCCCTCCACTTT.

The rearrangement uses TRBV7-8 and TRBJ2-3; the D is unclear. CDR1 is SGHVS and CDR2 is FQNEAQ in the germline V gene. The CDR3 has 15 amino acids. V lost 5 bases to trimming and J lost 2 bases, with 14 bases between them. The CDR3: CASSPVGPPTDTQYF. The CDR3 nucleotides are TGTGCCAGCAGCCCAGTCGGACCCCCCACAGATACGCAGTATTTT. The full variable domain, rest sourced from reference TRBV7-8 and TRBJ2-3, is GAGVSQSPRYKVAKRGQDVALRCDPISGHVSLFWYQQALGQGPEFLTYFQNEAQLDKSGLPSDRFFAERPEGSVSTLKIQRTQQEDSAVYLCASSPVGPPTDTQYFGPGTRLTVL.

The chain uses TRBV12-3 or TRBV12-4 and TRBJ2-1, with D tentatively TRBD1 (5 bases). This CDR3 is built from 13 residues. V was cut by 3 bases and J by 10 bases, with 13 bases left in between. The CDR3 loop reads CASSFRQGWEQFF. The DNA of the CDR3 is TGTGCCAGCAGTTTCCGTCAGGGTTGGGAGCAGTTCTTC.

The chain has TRBV6-5 and TRBJ1-2; 8 bases align to TRBD1. The germline gives CDR1 MNHEY, CDR2 SVGAGI. Trimming at V came to 6 bases and at J to 3 bases, leaving 6 bases not matched to a gene. This CDR3 is 14 amino acids long. The CDR3: CASSRTGSHYGYTF. For the CDR3, the DNA is TGTGCCAGCAGCCGGACAGGGAGTCACTATGGCTACACCTTC.

The rearrangement links TRBV4-3 to TRBJ2-3, with D possibly TRBD2 on 5 matching bases. The CDR3 runs to 14 residues. Germline loops: CDR1 LGHNA, CDR2 YSLEER. The ends were cut back, 3 bases at V and 3 bases at J, with 10 bases in the middle. CDR3 residues: CASSHGIRTDTQYF. DNA of the CDR3: TGCGCCAGCAGCCACGGGATCAGAACAGATACGCAGTATTTT.

This chain links TRBV6-5 with TRBJ2-3, with 10 bases lining up with TRBD2. CDR1 and CDR2 from the germline V gene are MNHEY and SVGAGI. V lost 7 bases to trimming and J lost 0 bases; unmatched junction nucleotides: 4. This CDR3 is built from 15 residues. The CDR3 DNA sequence: TGTGCCAGCAATCTAGCGGGGGTTAGCACAGATACGCAGTATTTT. This encodes CASNLAGVSTDTQYF.

The rearrangement uses TRBV4-1 and TRBJ2-1; D could derive from TRBD1 or TRBD2 (5 bases each). CDR1 and CDR2 from the germline V gene are MGHRA and YSYEKL. This CDR3 is built from 15 residues. Trimming removed 1 base at V and 8 bases at J, with 15 bases between. The CDR3 sequence: CASSQVGTPLDEQFF. Written as DNA, the CDR3 is TGCGCCAGCAGCCAAGTCGGGACCCCCCTGGATGAGCAGTTCTTC.

The gene calls are TRBV19 and TRBJ1-2, with 8 bases matching TRBD1. CDR3 length: 14 amino acids. Per germline, CDR1 LNHDA and CDR2 SQIVND (reference sequence). V gave up 2 bases and J gave up 7 bases; unmatched junction bases: 6. CDR3 amino acids: CASSILSGGVGYTF. In DNA, the CDR3 is TGTGCCAGTAGTATACTCTCAGGGGGCGTTGGCTACACCTTC.

This chain joins TRBV12-3 or TRBV12-4 and TRBJ2-2, with D tentatively TRBD2 (5 bases). The V gene lost 6 bases and the J gene lost 10 bases, with 12 bases spanning the gap. This CDR3 has 12 residues. CDR3 protein: CASSFGLQELFF. Written as DNA, the CDR3 is TGTGCCAGCAGCTTCGGACTGCAGGAGCTGTTTTTT.

The chain joins TRBV6-5 to TRBJ2-5, with TRBD2 as a possible D gene (6 bases). This CDR3 spans 15 amino acids. V was trimmed by 8 bases and J by 0 bases, leaving 16 bases between them. The germline CDR1 and CDR2 sequences are MNHEY and SVGAGI. CDR3 amino acids: CASLGGRGHQETQYF. The DNA of the CDR3 is TGTGCCAGCCTCGGTGGGCGGGGACACCAAGAGACCCAGTACTTC.

This clone has just a few counts. The chain employs TRBV9 and TRBJ1-1; 12 positions agree with TRBD1. The germline CDR1 and CDR2 sequences are SGDLS and YYNGEE. The CDR3 totals 16 residues. The V gene end was trimmed by 2 bases and the J gene end by 1 base; junction bases not matched to a gene: 3. The CDR3 loop is CASSVGQGARNTEAFF. The CDR3 DNA is TGTGCCAGCAGCGTGGGACAGGGGGCGCGGAACACTGAAGCTTTCTTT.

This sequence joins TRBV5-4 and TRBJ1-4; 8 bases are shared with TRBD1. The CDR3 is 14 residues long. Trimming took 5 bases from V and 6 from J; bases not matched to a gene: 6. CDR1 and CDR2 from the germline V gene are SGHNT and YYREEE (reference sequence). CDR3 in DNA: TGTGCCAGCAGTGACAGGGGAAAGGATGAAAAACTGTTTTTT. It yields the protein CASSDRGKDEKLFF.

The chain has TRBV6-4 and TRBJ2-7; 9 bases are shared with TRBD1. CDR1 and CDR2 from the germline V gene are MRHNA and SNTAGT. After removal of 5 bases from V and 1 base from J, the junction contained 9 bases not matched to a gene. The CDR3 is 16 amino acids. In DNA, the CDR3 is TGTGCCAGCAGTAGACAGGGGGTCTGGGGGTCCTACGAGCAGTACTTC. Translation: CASSRQGVWGSYEQYF.

This rearrangement joins TRBV18 to TRBJ2-1; 8 nucleotides align to TRBD1. Germline V lookup: CDR1 KGHSH, CDR2 LQKENI. J was trimmed by 10 bases and V by 1 base; bases with no gene match: 12. The CDR3 extends over 16 amino acids. CDR3 protein: CASSPLSGGGVGEQFF. CDR3 bases: TGTGCCAGCTCACCACTTTCAGGGGGCGGAGTAGGGGAGCAGTTCTTC.

This rearrangement joins TRBV18 to TRBJ1-3, with no clear D. Germline CDR1 KGHSH, CDR2 LQKENI. Trimming cost V 11 bases and J 0 bases, with 11 bases left between them. The CDR3 is 13 amino acids. The CDR3 DNA reads as TGTGCCGCTGTGGGCAGCTCTGGAAACACCATATATTTT. As protein: CAAVGSSGNTIYF.

The chain links TRBV6-5 to TRBJ2-2; 15 bases are a match to TRBD2. The CDR3 sequence is 15 residues long. From germline, CDR1 is MNHEY and CDR2 SVGAGI. V trimming: 8 bases; J trimming: 5 bases; junction bases outside the gene matches: 3. CDR3 region: CASGGLAGGTGELFF. CDR3 nucleotides: TGTGCCAGCGGAGGACTAGCGGGAGGGACCGGGGAGCTGTTTTTT.

V usage is TRBV19 and J usage is TRBJ2-7; no clear D. The CDR3 covers 14 residues. Germline V CDR1 and CDR2: LNHDA, SQIVND (reference sequence). V gave up 4 bases and J gave up 1 base, with 11 bases separating them. Written as DNA, the CDR3 is TGTGCCAGTAGTAGGGATAGGCAGTCCTACGAGCAGTACTTC. Translating gives CASSRDRQSYEQYF.

This chain connects TRBV2 to TRBJ2-2; 7 bases align to TRBD2. V lost 6 bases and J lost 5; bases outside the gene matches: 3. The CDR3 totals 13 residues. Germline lookup yields CDR1 SNHLY and CDR2 FYNNEI. CDR3 bases: TGTGCCAGCAGGGGGCGGGAGACCGGGGAGCTGTTTTTT. This translates into CASRGRETGELFF.

The chain has TRBV6-5 and TRBJ2-1; no firm D call. The V end was cut by 6 bases, the J end by 8 bases, with 14 bases between. In germline, CDR1 is MNHEY, CDR2 SVGAGI. The CDR3 length is 13 residues. CDR3 residues: CASRRRAAHEQFF. As DNA, the CDR3 is TGTGCCAGCAGGCGACGGGCAGCCCATGAGCAGTTCTTC.